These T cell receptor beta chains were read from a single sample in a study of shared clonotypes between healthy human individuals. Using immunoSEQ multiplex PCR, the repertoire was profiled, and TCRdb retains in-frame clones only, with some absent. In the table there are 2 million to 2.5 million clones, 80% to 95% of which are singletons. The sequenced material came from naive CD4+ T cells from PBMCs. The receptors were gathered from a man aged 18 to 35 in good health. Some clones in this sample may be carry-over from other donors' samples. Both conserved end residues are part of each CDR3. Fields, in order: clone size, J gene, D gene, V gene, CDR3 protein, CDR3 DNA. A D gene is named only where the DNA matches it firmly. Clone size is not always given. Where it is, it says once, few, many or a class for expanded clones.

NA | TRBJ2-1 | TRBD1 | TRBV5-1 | CASSPNTGGSYNEQFF | TGCGCCAGCAGCCCAAACACAGGGGGCTCCTACAATGAGCAGTTCTTC
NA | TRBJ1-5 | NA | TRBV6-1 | CASSEVTGRGQPQHF | TGTGCCAGCAGTGAAGTAACAGGGAGGGGTCAGCCCCAGCATTTT
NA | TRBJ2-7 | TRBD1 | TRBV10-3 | CAITSGTGDYEQYF | TGTGCCATCACCTCCGGGACAGGGGACTACGAGCAGTACTTC
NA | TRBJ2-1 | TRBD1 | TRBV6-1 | CASGRTGVNEQFF | TGTGCCAGTGGAAGGACAGGGGTCAATGAGCAGTTCTTC
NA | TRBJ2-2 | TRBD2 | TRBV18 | CASSPPGLGTGELFF | TGTGCCAGCTCACCGCCGGGACTAGGGACCGGGGAGCTGTTTTTT
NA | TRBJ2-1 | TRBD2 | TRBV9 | CASSVGGLAEYNEQFF | TGTGCCAGCAGCGTAGGAGGACTAGCGGAATACAATGAGCAGTTCTTC
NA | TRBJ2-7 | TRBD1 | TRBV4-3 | CASSQEGGQGGEQYF | TGCGCCAGCAGCCAAGAAGGGGGACAGGGGGGCGAGCAGTACTTC
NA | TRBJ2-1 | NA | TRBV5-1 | CASSGGATHNEQFF | TGCGCCAGCAGCGGCGGGGCAACCCACAATGAGCAGTTCTTC
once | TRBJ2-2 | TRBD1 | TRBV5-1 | CASSSDRGNTGELFF | TGCGCCAGCAGCTCGGACAGGGGTAACACCGGGGAGCTGTTTTTT
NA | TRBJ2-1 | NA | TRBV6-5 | CASHLSGGEQFF | TGTGCCAGCCACCTAAGTGGGGGTGAGCAGTTCTTC
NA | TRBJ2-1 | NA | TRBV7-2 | CASSLGLARNNEQFF | TGTGCCAGCAGTTTAGGCCTAGCCAGAAACAATGAGCAGTTCTTC
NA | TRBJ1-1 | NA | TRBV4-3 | CASSQGTPGNTEAFF | TGCGCCAGCAGCCAAGGTACCCCAGGAAACACTGAAGCTTTCTTT
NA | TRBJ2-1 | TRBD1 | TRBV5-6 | CASSQGITGVVVF | TGTGCCAGCAGCCAAGGAATAACAGGGGTGGTAGTCTTC
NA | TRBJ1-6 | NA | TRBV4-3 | CASSQLQGGNSPLHF | TGCGCCAGCAGCCAACTCCAGGGAGGTAATTCACCCCTCCACTTT
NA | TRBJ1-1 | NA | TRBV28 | CASRDAGGLLF | TGTGCCAGCAGAGATGCGGGAGGGCTGCTCTTT
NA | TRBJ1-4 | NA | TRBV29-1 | CSVVRGEKLFF | TGCAGCGTTGTACGGGGTGAAAAACTGTTTTTT
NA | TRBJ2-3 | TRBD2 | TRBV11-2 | CASSLVAGASTDTQYF | TGTGCCAGCAGCTTAGTAGCGGGAGCTAGCACAGATACGCAGTATTTT
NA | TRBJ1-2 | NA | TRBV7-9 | CASSLSVNYGYTF | TGTGCCAGCAGCTTGAGCGTGAACTATGGCTACACCTTC
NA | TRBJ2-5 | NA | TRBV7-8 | CASSQSRVETQYF | TGTGCCAGCAGCCAAAGCAGGGTAGAGACCCAGTACTTC
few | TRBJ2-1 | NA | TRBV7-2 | CASSLASNEQFF | TGTGCCAGCAGCTTAGCGAGCAATGAGCAGTTCTTC
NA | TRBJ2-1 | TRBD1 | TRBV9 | CASSARGRMDEQFF | TGTGCCAGCAGCGCCAGGGGGCGAATGGATGAGCAGTTCTTC
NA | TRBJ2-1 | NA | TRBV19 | CASSIKRVSSYNEQFF | TGTGCCAGTAGTATTAAGAGAGTTAGCTCCTACAATGAGCAGTTCTTC
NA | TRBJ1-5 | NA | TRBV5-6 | CASSFPGGPQHF | TGTGCCAGCAGCTTTCCTGGGGGGCCCCAGCATTTT
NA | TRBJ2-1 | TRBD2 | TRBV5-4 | CASSRAREGYNEQFF | TGTGCCAGCAGCCGGGCGCGGGAGGGTTACAATGAGCAGTTCTTC
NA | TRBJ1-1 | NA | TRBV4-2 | CASSQGPGATTEAFF | TGTGCCAGCAGCCAGGGGCCGGGGGCAACGACTGAAGCTTTCTTT
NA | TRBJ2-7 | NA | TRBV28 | CASSPIGSSYEQYF | TGTGCCAGCAGTCCTATCGGGAGTAGCTACGAGCAGTACTTC
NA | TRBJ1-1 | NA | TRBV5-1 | CASTVVGENTEAFF | TGCGCCAGCACAGTGGTAGGGGAGAACACTGAAGCTTTCTTT
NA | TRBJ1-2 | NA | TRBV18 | CASSPEVNYGYTF | TGTGCCAGCTCACCGGAGGTTAACTATGGCTACACCTTC
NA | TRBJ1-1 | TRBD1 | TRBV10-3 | CAIVRDRETEAFF | TGTGCCATCGTCCGGGACAGGGAAACTGAAGCTTTCTTT
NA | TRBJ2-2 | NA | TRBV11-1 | CASSLDLGGDTGELFF | TGTGCCAGCAGCTTAGATCTAGGAGGGGACACCGGGGAGCTGTTTTTT
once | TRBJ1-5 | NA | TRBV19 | CASSGRTYNQPQHF | TGTGCCAGTTCAGGCCGCACCTACAATCAGCCCCAGCATTTT
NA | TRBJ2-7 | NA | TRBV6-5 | CASSAGRFPYEQYF | TGTGCCAGCAGTGCGGGACGGTTCCCCTACGAGCAGTACTTC
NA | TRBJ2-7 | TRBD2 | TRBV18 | CASSLRTSGSLPPSYEQYF | TGTGCCAGCTCACTGCGGACTAGCGGGAGCCTTCCTCCTTCTTACGAGCAGTACTTC
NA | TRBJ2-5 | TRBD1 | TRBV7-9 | CASSLGDRDKETQYF | TGTGCCAGCAGCTTGGGGGACAGGGATAAAGAGACCCAGTACTTC
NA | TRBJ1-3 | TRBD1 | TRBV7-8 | CASSLVQGINTIYF | TGTGCCAGCAGCTTAGTACAGGGGATAAACACCATATATTTT
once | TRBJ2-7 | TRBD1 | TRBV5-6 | CASSKPGQGYEQYF | TGTGCCAGCAGCAAGCCGGGACAGGGATACGAGCAGTACTTC
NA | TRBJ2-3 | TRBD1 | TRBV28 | CASSLSGTVDTDTQYF | TGTGCCAGCAGTTTATCGGGGACAGTGGACACAGATACGCAGTATTTT
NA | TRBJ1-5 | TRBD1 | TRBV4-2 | CASSQDWGQGNQPQHF | TGTGCCAGCAGCCAAGATTGGGGACAGGGGAATCAGCCCCAGCATTTT
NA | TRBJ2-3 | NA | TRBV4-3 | CASSQSERPQSTDTQYF | TGCGCCAGCAGCCAATCAGAGCGGCCACAATCCACAGATACGCAGTATTTT
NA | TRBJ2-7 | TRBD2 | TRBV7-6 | CASSLPAGTSVTEQYF | TGTGCCAGCAGCTTACCGGCCGGGACTAGCGTCACCGAGCAGTACTTC
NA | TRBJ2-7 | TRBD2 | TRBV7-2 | CASSPGTSADEQYF | TGTGCCAGCAGTCCCGGGACTAGCGCGGACGAGCAGTACTTC
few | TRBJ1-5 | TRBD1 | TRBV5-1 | CASSLGQGDQPQHF | TGCGCCAGCAGCTTGGGGCAGGGGGATCAGCCCCAGCATTTT
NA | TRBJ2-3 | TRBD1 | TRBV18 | CASSTTGTGEADTQYF | TGTGCCAGCTCAACGACCGGGACAGGGGAGGCAGATACGCAGTATTTT
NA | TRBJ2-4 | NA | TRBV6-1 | CASSPTGRNIQYF | TGTGCCAGCAGCCCAACAGGGCGAAACATTCAGTACTTC
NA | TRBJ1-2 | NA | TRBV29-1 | CSGGGDNYGYTF | TGCAGCGGTGGAGGGGATAACTATGGCTACACCTTC
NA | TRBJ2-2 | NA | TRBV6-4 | CASSPDRSNTGELFF | TGTGCCAGCAGCCCGGACCGGTCGAACACCGGGGAGCTGTTTTTT
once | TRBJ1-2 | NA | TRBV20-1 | CSASALYGYTF | TGCAGTGCATCAGCCCTCTATGGCTACACCTTC
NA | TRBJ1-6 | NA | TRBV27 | CASSLFNSPLHF | TGTGCCAGCAGTTTATTTAATTCACCCCTCCACTTT
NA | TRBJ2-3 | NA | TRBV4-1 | CASSQEQGDTQYF | TGCGCCAGCAGCCAAGAACAGGGAGATACGCAGTATTTT